This T cell receptor beta chain stems from a study of CD8+CD57+ T cells in acquired aplastic anemia. About the research overall: Sorted CD4+ and CD8+ cells yielded about 3.1 ug of DNA on average. Study conclusions and caveats: Patients and controls were found to share roughly 31 CD8+ CDR3 sequences.

V was cut by 1 base and J by 0 bases, with 7 bases left in between. The CDR3 is 15 residues long. Germline assignment: CDR1 LNHNV and CDR2 YYDKDF (reference sequence). Profiles of TCR beta VDJ and CDR3 were generated from a genomic DNA template. From the reads, TCRdb called clonotypes with MiXCR, one entry per CDR3 protein. The sample holds around 180,000 distinct CDR3 sequences, about three fifths seen once. Comments on this clonotype: Its antigen is not known.

This chain joins TRBV15 and TRBJ1-5; D is ambiguous. The sequence derives from a human donor in good health. Sequencing input: sorted CD4+, CD8+, or CD8+CD57+ T cells (not recorded which) from PBMCs. The chain's CDR3 is CATSRGVNSNQPQHF. The CDR3, as DNA: TGTGCCACCAGCAGAGGGGTAAATAGCAATCAGCCCCAGCATTTT.